This TCR beta chain was obtained from a study of T cells after yellow fever vaccination. From the 5' RACE reads, TCRdb called clonotypes with MiXCR, one entry per CDR3 protein. This sample yields about 350,000 distinct CDR3 sequences, of which approximately 8% are seen a single time; about 16% belongs to the top ten. The CDR3 is 15 residues long. CDR1 and CDR2 from the germline V gene are LGHNA and YNFKEQ. V was pared by 3 bases and J by 9 bases, with 8 bases of the junction left unmatched. Here the sequenced sample was PBMCs, taken approximately 40 days after the first yellow fever vaccination. This sequence originates from a man between 18 and 29 years old who received the YFV17D yellow fever vaccine. The V call is TRBV4-2, the J call TRBJ2-4; 10 bases align to TRBD2. The chain's CDR3 is CASSHTSGDPTIQYF. The CDR3 nucleotides are TGTGCCAGCAGCCACACTAGCGGGGACCCAACCATTCAGTACTTC.